This T cell receptor (beta chain) was obtained from a study of memory CD4+ T cells and cytomegalovirus serostatus. For the study at large: Healthy Belgian adult donors included about 10 CMV-positive and 24 CMV-negative people. Regarding the study as a whole: Each of some 67 CMV-associated TCRbeta sequences occurred in one to five individuals. CMV serostatus prediction reached median AUC around 0.94, or 0.89 with US-trained model. The CMV-associated TCR signature appears largely within the CD4+ memory repertoire.

Produced via immunoSEQ multiplex PCR; TCRdb's table is partial and in-frame only. The data contain tens of thousands of clones, approximately 81% of them singletons. Single viable CD3+CD4+CD8-CD45RO+ cells were sorted as the memory CD4+ T cells. On this clone itself: Its antigen is not known.

The sequenced sample was memory CD4+ T cells from blood. The sequence was collected from an adult in good health and CMV-seropositive.

The CDR3 DNA reads TGCGCCAGCAGCTTGAACGATATGAGGACAGACGGCTACACCTTC. Its translation is CASSLNDMRTDGYTF. This chain uses TRBV5-1 with TRBJ1-2; possibly TRBD1 for D (6 bases). The V end was cut by 1 base, the J end by 8 bases, with 18 bases between. The CDR3 has 15 amino acids. Germline V gene lookup returns CDR1 SGHRS and CDR2 YFSETQ.